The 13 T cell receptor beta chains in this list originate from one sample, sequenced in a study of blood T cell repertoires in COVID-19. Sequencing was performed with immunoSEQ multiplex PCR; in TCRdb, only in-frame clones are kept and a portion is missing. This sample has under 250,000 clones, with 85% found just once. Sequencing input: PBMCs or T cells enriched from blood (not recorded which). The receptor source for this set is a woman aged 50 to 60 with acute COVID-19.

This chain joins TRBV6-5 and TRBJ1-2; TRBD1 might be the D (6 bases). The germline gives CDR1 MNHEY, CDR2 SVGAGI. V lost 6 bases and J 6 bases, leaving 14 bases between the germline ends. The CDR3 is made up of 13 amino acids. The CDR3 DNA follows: TGTGCCAGCAGGGCAACAGGGTCTGATGGCTACACCTTC. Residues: CASRATGSDGYTF.

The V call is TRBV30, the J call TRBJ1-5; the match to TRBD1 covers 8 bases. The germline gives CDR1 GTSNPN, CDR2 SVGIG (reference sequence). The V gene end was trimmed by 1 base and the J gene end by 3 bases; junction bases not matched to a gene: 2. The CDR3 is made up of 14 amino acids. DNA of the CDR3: TGTGCCTGGAGTGGGGACAGGCACAATCAGCCCCAGCATTTT. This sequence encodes CAWSGDRHNQPQHF.

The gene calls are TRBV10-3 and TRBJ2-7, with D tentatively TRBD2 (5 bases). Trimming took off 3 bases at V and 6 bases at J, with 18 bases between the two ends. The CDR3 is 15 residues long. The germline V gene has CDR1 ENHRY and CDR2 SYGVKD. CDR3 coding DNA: TGTGCCATCAGTGATACAACCGCGGGCGGAGGCGAGCAGTACTTC. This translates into CAISDTTAGGGEQYF.

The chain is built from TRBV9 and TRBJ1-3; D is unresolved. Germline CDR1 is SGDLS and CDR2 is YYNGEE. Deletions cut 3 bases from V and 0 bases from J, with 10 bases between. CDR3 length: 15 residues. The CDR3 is CASSASPNSGNTIYF. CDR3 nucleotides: TGTGCCAGCAGCGCTAGTCCTAACTCTGGAAACACCATATATTTT.

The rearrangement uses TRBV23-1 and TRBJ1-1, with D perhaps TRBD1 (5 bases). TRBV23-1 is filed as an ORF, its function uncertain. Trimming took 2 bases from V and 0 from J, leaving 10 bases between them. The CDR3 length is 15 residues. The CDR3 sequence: CASSQRTPLNTEAFF. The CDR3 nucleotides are TGCGCCAGCAGTCAACGGACACCCTTGAACACTGAAGCTTTCTTT.

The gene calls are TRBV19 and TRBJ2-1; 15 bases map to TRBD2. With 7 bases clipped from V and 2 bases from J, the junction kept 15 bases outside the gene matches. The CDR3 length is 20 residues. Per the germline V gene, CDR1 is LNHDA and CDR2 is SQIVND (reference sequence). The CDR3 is CASTPPPGLAGGRAYNEQFF. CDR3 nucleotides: TGTGCCAGTACCCCGCCTCCAGGACTAGCGGGGGGGCGCGCCTACAATGAGCAGTTCTTC.

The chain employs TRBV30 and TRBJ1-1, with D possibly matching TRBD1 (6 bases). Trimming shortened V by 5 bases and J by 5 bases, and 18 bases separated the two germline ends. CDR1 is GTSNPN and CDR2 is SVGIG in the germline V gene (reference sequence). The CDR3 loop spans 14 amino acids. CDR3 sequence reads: CAWSNGGRGTEAFF. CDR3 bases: TGTGCCTGGTCAAACGGGGGGCGGGGGACTGAAGCTTTCTTT.

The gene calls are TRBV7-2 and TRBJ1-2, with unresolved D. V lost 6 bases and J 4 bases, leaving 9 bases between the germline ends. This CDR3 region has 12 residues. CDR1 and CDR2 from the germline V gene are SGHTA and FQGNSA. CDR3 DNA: TGTGCCAGCAGTAGAGGTTCCTATGGCTACACCTTC. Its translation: CASSRGSYGYTF.

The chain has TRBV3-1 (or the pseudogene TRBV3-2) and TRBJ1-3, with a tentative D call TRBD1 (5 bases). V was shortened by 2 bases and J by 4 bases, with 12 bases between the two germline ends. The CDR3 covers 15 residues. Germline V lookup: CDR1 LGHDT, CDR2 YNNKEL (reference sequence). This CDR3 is CASSQMSGVGNTIYF. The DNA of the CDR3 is TGTGCCAGCAGCCAAATGTCGGGGGTCGGAAACACCATATATTTT.

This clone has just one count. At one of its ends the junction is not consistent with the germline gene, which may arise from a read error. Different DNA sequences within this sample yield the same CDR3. The CDR3 DNA reads as TGCGCCAGCAGTCCCGACTGGAACTCCTACGAGCAGTACTTC. Translation gives CASSPDWNSYEQYF. The chain recombines TRBV2 with TRBJ2-7; D unclear. This CDR3 spans 14 amino acids. Germline CDR1 and CDR2: SNHLY and FYNNEI.

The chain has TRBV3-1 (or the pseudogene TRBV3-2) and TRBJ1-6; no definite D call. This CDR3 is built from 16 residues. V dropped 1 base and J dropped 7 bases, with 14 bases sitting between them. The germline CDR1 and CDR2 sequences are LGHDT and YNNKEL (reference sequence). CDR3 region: CASSQAHLSRNSPLHF. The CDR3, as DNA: TGTGCCAGCAGCCAAGCACATCTGTCGCGGAATTCACCCCTCCACTTT.

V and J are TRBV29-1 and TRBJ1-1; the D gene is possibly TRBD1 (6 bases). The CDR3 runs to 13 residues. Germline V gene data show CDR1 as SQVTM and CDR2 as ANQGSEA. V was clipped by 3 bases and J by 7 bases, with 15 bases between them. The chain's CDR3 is CSVEGAGAHEAFF. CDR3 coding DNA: TGCAGCGTTGAGGGCGCAGGGGCCCATGAAGCTTTCTTT.

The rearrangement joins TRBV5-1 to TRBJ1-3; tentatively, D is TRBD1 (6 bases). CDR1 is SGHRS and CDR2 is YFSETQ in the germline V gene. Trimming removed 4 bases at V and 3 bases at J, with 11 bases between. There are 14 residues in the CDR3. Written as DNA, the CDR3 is TGCGCCAGCAGCCTACAGGGATTTGGAAACACCATATATTTT. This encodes CASSLQGFGNTIYF.